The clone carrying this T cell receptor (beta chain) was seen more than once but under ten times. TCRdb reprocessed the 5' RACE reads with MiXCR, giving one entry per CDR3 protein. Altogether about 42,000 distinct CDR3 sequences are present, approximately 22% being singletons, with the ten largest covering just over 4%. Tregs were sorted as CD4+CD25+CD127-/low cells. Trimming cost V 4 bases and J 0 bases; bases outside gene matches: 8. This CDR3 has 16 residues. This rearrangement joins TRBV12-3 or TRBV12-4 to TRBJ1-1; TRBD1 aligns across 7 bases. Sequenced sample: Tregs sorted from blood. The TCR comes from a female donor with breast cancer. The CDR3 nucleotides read TGTGCCAGCAGTTCTATCAAGGACAGGATGAACACTGAAGCTTTCTTT. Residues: CASSSIKDRMNTEAFF.